These 9 T cell receptor beta chains came from one sample sequenced in a study of T cell repertoires in cytomegalovirus infection. One entry per CDR3 protein, called by TCRdb with MiXCR from the reads. The table records more than 350,000 distinct CDR3 sequences, roughly 31% of them present only once. Sequencing was performed on PBMCs. These receptors were taken from a human donor in good health (CMV status not recorded). Some clones in this sample may be carry-over from other donors' samples.

Note on this clonotype: A much larger clone differs by one base, so this may be a read error. The chain recombines TRBV7-9 with TRBJ1-5; no definite D call. Trimming removed 6 bases at V and 5 bases at J, with 11 bases between. The CDR3 length is 13 residues. CDR1 SEHNR and CDR2 FQNEAQ come from the germline V gene (reference sequence). As DNA, the CDR3 is TGTGCCAGCAGTCGGAACCGAGATCAGCCCCAGCATTTT. Its protein product is CASSRNRDQPQHF.

This clonotype was seen at least ten times. The DNA of the CDR3 is TGTGCCAGCAGCTTAGAGTTCTGGGGCGGCGAGCAGTACTTC. It translates to CASSLEFWGGEQYF. This chain connects TRBV7-2 to TRBJ2-7, with D tentatively TRBD1 (5 bases). From germline, CDR1 is SGHTA and CDR2 FQGNSA. V was shortened by 1 base and J by 6 bases, with 13 bases between the two germline ends. The CDR3 totals 14 residues.

The gene calls are TRBV6-5 and TRBJ2-7; TRBD1 matches at 7 bases. Per the germline V gene, CDR1 is MNHEY and CDR2 is SVGAGI. Germline trimming cut 5 bases from V and 2 bases from J; bases unmatched to any gene: 6. This CDR3 spans 14 amino acids. CDR3 protein: CASSPRDSPYEQYF. CDR3 sequence (DNA): TGTGCCAGCAGTCCCAGGGACAGCCCCTACGAGCAGTACTTC.

The chain recombines TRBV20-1 with TRBJ1-1, with D perhaps matching TRBD1 (6 bases). The CDR3 consists of 12 residues. Between the trimmed V and J ends, which lost 6 bases and 1 base, there was a span of 9 bases. The germline V gene has CDR1 DFQATT and CDR2 SNEGSKA (reference sequence). CDR3 sequence (DNA): TGCAGTGCCTTACAGGGGAACACTGAAGCTTTCTTT. Translated: CSALQGNTEAFF.

There are a few counts of this clonotype. The CDR3 region has the DNA TGTGCCAGCAGTGAAGCGAGGCAGACCCAAGAGACCCAGTACTTC. Translated, it gives CASSEARQTQETQYF. V gene TRBV2 combines with J gene TRBJ2-5; D remains ambiguous. CDR3 size: 15 residues. The V end was cut by 0 bases, the J end by 1 base, with 9 bases between. The V gene's germline CDR1 is SNHLY and CDR2 FYNNEI.

This rearrangement joins TRBV5-3 to TRBJ1-1; 7 bases line up with TRBD1. TRBV5-3 qualifies as an ORF whose function is uncertain. CDR3 length: 14 amino acids. V was pared by 8 bases and J by 5 bases, with 12 bases of the junction left unmatched. The CDR3 DNA sequence: TGTGCCAGCAGCCAAGTCAGGGGGGGGACTGAAGCTTTCTTT. Protein sequence: CASSQVRGGTEAFF.

This clonotype was counted between two and nine times. The chain links TRBV7-2 to TRBJ1-1, with D possibly matching TRBD1 (6 bases). The CDR3 runs 11 residues. Germline CDR1 reads SGHTA; CDR2 reads FQGNSA. V shed 8 bases and J shed 8 bases, with 12 bases lying between them. CDR3: CASRGHSEAFF. The CDR3 coding sequence is TGTGCCAGCCGGGGACATTCCGAAGCTTTCTTT.

The chain combines TRBV7-9 with TRBJ2-1; D assignment may be TRBD1 or TRBD2 (5 bases each). In germline, CDR1 is SEHNR, CDR2 FQNEAQ (reference sequence). The V end lost 8 bases, the J end lost 8 bases, and 25 bases lay between the germline ends. The CDR3 sequence is 16 residues long. This CDR3 is CASGESGRGALDEQFF. CDR3 sequence (DNA): TGTGCCAGCGGAGAGAGCGGCCGAGGGGCCCTCGATGAGCAGTTCTTC.

This clonotype appeared a few times. The V gene is TRBV19, the J gene TRBJ1-1; D gene ambiguous. The CDR3 loop spans 15 amino acids. Per germline, CDR1 LNHDA and CDR2 SQIVND (reference sequence). The V end lost 1 base, the J end lost 4 bases, and 13 bases lay between the germline ends. CDR3 residues: CASSIVALSTTEAFF. The CDR3 coding sequence is TGTGCCAGTAGTATAGTGGCCCTCTCGACCACTGAAGCTTTCTTT.